A few counts support the clone carrying this T cell receptor (beta chain). This entry belongs to a study of shared clonotypes between healthy human individuals. Assay: immunoSEQ multiplex PCR; the TCRdb copy retains only in-frame clones and omits some. The sample shows around 510,000 clones, around 77% of them seen only once. The specimen was PBMCs. This clonotype originated in a woman aged 40-49 years in good health. Some clones in this sample may be carry-over from other donors' samples.

In DNA form, the CDR3 reads TGTGCCAGCAGCTTACTGGGGCCGAGCTCTGGAAACACCATATATTTT. Translation: CASSLLGPSSGNTIYF. This chain links TRBV7-2 with TRBJ1-3; D may be TRBD1 (5 bases). The CDR3 sequence is 16 residues long. CDR1 and CDR2 from the germline V gene are SGHTA and FQGNSA. Trimming took off 2 bases at V and 0 bases at J, with 11 bases between the two ends.